The sequence of this T cell receptor beta chain was determined in a study of blood T cell repertoires in COVID-19. Across the study: Nucleic acid was either cDNA or gDNA, and it came from T cells, B-cell-depleted T cells, or PBMCs.

In the original analysis: Amplification of reference gene primers provided the estimated nucleated cell counts. Method: immunoSEQ multiplex PCR; TCRdb's copy keeps in-frame clones and lacks some. From that table come the V and J calls and clone size; the DNA was used to work out D and trimming. The data hold 140,000 to 150,000 clones, with 85% observed a single time. Germline CDR1 is SNHLY and CDR2 is FYNNEI. This CDR3 is built from 17 residues. With V trimmed by 5 bases and J by 0 bases, 10 bases remained unmatched. What was sequenced was peripheral blood. The receptor was isolated from a human donor with acute or convalescent COVID-19. The donor label of this sample is uncertain. This rearrangement joins TRBV2 to TRBJ2-1; 7 bases agree with TRBD2. The CDR3 region is CASSSTRGGSSYNEQFF. The CDR3 DNA follows: TGTGCCAGCAGTTCTACGCGCGGGGGAAGCTCCTACAATGAGCAGTTCTTC.